The 27 T cell receptor beta chains below all came from one sample that was sequenced in a study of shared clonotypes between healthy human individuals. Repertoires were generated with immunoSEQ multiplex PCR, while TCRdb's copy carries only in-frame clones and drops some. The data hold under 2.5 million clones, with about 90% observed a single time. Material: naive CD4+ T cells from PBMCs. Subset indicated: CD45RA+ positively selected. These receptors were obtained from a man in his late teens or twenties in good health. Some clones in this sample may be carry-over from other donors' samples.

This clone is a singleton in its sample. The chain combines TRBV7-9 with TRBJ2-7; a weak D match, TRBD1 (6 bases). Germline assignment: CDR1 SEHNR and CDR2 FQNEAQ (reference sequence). The CDR3 sequence is 15 residues long. Trimming stripped 1 base from V and 5 bases from J, with 15 bases between. This CDR3 is CASSLVGAGEDEQYF. The CDR3 DNA follows: TGTGCCAGCAGCTTAGTGGGGGCGGGCGAGGACGAGCAGTACTTC.

The chain joins TRBV19 to TRBJ1-1; weak D call: TRBD1 (6 bases). Germline loops: CDR1 LNHDA, CDR2 SQIVND (reference sequence). CDR3 length equals 13 residues. Trimming pared 8 bases from V and 2 bases from J, leaving 12 bases between. In DNA, the CDR3 is TGTGCCAGTCGCCCCAGGGGAAACACTGAAGCTTTCTTT. It encodes CASRPRGNTEAFF.

The chain employs TRBV2 and TRBJ1-1; TRBD1 is a possible D gene (6 bases). V lost 6 bases, J lost 0 bases, and 11 bases lay in between. The CDR3 sequence is 14 residues long. Per the germline V gene, CDR1 is SNHLY and CDR2 is FYNNEI. The CDR3 spells CASSARGLNTEAFF. CDR3 bases: TGTGCCAGCAGCGCCAGGGGCTTGAACACTGAAGCTTTCTTT.

The chain has TRBV6-5 and TRBJ2-1, with D possibly being TRBD1 (5 bases). V shed 7 bases and J shed 7 bases, with 20 bases lying between them. There are 15 residues in the CDR3. Germline V gene sequence: CDR1 MNHEY, CDR2 SVGAGI. CDR3 loop: CASNPWGQKGNEQFF. The DNA of the CDR3 is TGTGCCAGCAATCCGTGGGGCCAGAAGGGGAATGAGCAGTTCTTC.

The chain recombines TRBV28 with TRBJ2-6, with D perhaps being TRBD1 or TRBD2 (5 bases each). Germline V lookup: CDR1 MDHEN, CDR2 SYDVKM. The CDR3 runs to 17 residues. Trimming left V 7 bases short and J 0 bases short, with 16 bases between. The CDR3 DNA is TGTGCCAGCACCTCAACGGGGCGGCTCTCTGGGGCCAACGTCCTGACTTTC. Translating gives CASTSTGRLSGANVLTF.

The chain uses TRBV5-4 and TRBJ2-2, with TRBD2 as a possible D gene (6 bases). CDR3 length: 14 residues. In germline, CDR1 is SGHNT, CDR2 YYREEE (reference sequence). Trimming took 3 bases from V and 6 from J, leaving 12 bases between them. CDR3 sequence: CASSYGGIPGELFF. The CDR3 region has the DNA TGTGCCAGCAGCTACGGCGGGATCCCCGGGGAGCTGTTTTTT.

The V call is TRBV9, the J call TRBJ2-2; TRBD2 is a possible D gene (5 bases). Germline assignment: CDR1 SGDLS and CDR2 YYNGEE. The CDR3 has 15 amino acids. Trimming shortened V by 4 bases and J by 1 base, and 11 bases separated the two germline ends. CDR3 sequence (DNA): TGTGCCAGCAGCACCCAAAGCGGGAACACCGGGGAGCTGTTTTTT. This codes for CASSTQSGNTGELFF. Looking up the rest from reference TRBV9 and TRBJ2-2 gives the full variable domain: DSGVTQTPKHLITATGQRVTLRCSPRSGDLSVYWYQQSLDQGLQFLIQYYNGEERAKGNILERFSAQQFPDLHSELNLSSLELGDSALYFCASSTQSGNTGELFFGEGSRLTVL.

The gene calls are TRBV4-1 and TRBJ2-2; D remains unclear. From germline, CDR1 is MGHRA and CDR2 YSYEKL. This CDR3 region has 13 residues. Trimming took 0 bases from V and 7 from J, leaving 6 bases between them. CDR3 DNA: TGCGCCAGCAGCCAAGAATGGGGCGGGGAGCTGTTTTTT. This translates into CASSQEWGGELFF.

The gene calls are TRBV6-5 and TRBJ1-6; D is perhaps TRBD1 (5 bases). This CDR3 has 15 residues. Germline-derived CDR1 and CDR2 are MNHEY and SVGAGI. The V end was cut by 2 bases, the J end by 7 bases, with 12 bases between. CDR3 sequence: CASSYVGRINSPLHF. CDR3 bases: TGTGCCAGCAGTTACGTGGGGCGGATCAATTCACCCCTCCACTTT.

The chain carries TRBV5-6 and TRBJ2-7, with 15 bases lining up with TRBD2. This CDR3 comprises 17 residues. The germline CDR1 and CDR2 sequences are SGHDT and YYEEEE. J was trimmed by 0 bases and V by 4 bases; bases with no gene match: 5. The chain's CDR3 is CASSRTSGRGGSYEQYF. DNA of the CDR3: TGTGCCAGCAGCCGGACTAGCGGGAGGGGAGGCTCCTACGAGCAGTACTTC.

In this sample, this clone turned up a few times. Other DNA sequences from this sample encode an identical CDR3 as well. The rearrangement joins TRBV9 to TRBJ2-1; 7 bases align to TRBD2. The CDR3 covers 14 residues. With V trimmed by 2 bases and J by 4 bases, 3 bases remained unmatched. Germline CDR1 reads SGDLS; CDR2 reads YYNGEE. The CDR3 here is CASSVASGYNEQFF. In DNA form, the CDR3 reads TGTGCCAGCAGCGTCGCTAGCGGATACAATGAGCAGTTCTTC.

This sequence joins TRBV7-4 and TRBJ1-5; unclear D gene. Deletions cut 5 bases from V and 0 bases from J, with 20 bases between. This CDR3 has 18 residues. Germline CDR1 reads SGHVT; CDR2 reads SQSDAQ. Written as DNA, the CDR3 is TGTGCCAGCAGCCCAAATGGAGGCAGCCGTATTAGCAATCAGCCCCAGCATTTT. It codes for CASSPNGGSRISNQPQHF.

The chain combines TRBV7-8 with TRBJ2-2, with a possible D match to TRBD2 (6 bases). The germline V and J ends were trimmed by 5 bases and 6 bases, with 16 bases remaining between them. The CDR3 extends over 15 amino acids. CDR1 and CDR2 from the germline V gene are SGHVS and FQNEAQ. In nucleotides, the CDR3 is TGTGCCAGCAGCCCCCAGTTGCGGGGTGCCGGGGAGCTGTTTTTT. Translated, it gives CASSPQLRGAGELFF.

A few counts support this clone. The J gene is TRBJ1-1, the V gene TRBV28; D call uncertain. The CDR3 spans 11 residues. Trimming stripped 8 bases from V and 7 bases from J, with 11 bases between. The V gene's germline CDR1 is MDHEN and CDR2 SYDVKM. Here the CDR3 DNA reads TGTGCCAGCGAGAGCAGCTATGAAGCTTTCTTT. The encoded protein is CASESSYEAFF.

The chain couples TRBV6-1 to TRBJ2-7; no firm D call. The CDR3 runs to 13 residues. V lost 8 bases and J 0 bases, leaving 11 bases between the germline ends. Germline CDR1 MNHNS, CDR2 SASEGT. In DNA form, the CDR3 reads TGTGCCAGCCGGTGGGGTGCCTCCTACGAGCAGTACTTC. Translating it yields CASRWGASYEQYF.

About this clone: The identical CDR3 is also encoded by other nucleotide sequences in the sample. This chain connects TRBV7-7 to TRBJ2-7, with D tentatively TRBD1 or TRBD2 (5 bases each). Germline V gene data show CDR1 as SSHAT and CDR2 as FNYEAQ (reference sequence). The CDR3 length is 14 residues. V was clipped by 1 base and J by 0 bases, with 7 bases between them. The CDR3 DNA sequence: TGTGCCAGCAGCTTAGGGGGGAACTCCTACGAGCAGTACTTC. It is translated as CASSLGGNSYEQYF.

The chain links TRBV28 to TRBJ2-7, with D possibly called TRBD1 or TRBD2 (6 bases each). V lost 6 bases, J lost 5 bases, and 17 bases lay in between. The germline V gene encodes CDR1 MDHEN and CDR2 SYDVKM. The CDR3 length is 14 residues. The DNA of the CDR3 is TGTGCCAGCAGCCCTATGGGGGGCCGGGACGAGCAGTACTTC. This encodes CASSPMGGRDEQYF.

The V and J genes are TRBV2 and TRBJ1-1; D call uncertain. V gave up 7 bases and J gave up 3 bases, with 15 bases separating them. The CDR3 spans 14 residues. Per germline, CDR1 SNHLY and CDR2 FYNNEI. CDR3 residues: CASIQPSWDTEAFF. In DNA form, the CDR3 reads TGTGCCAGCATTCAACCAAGTTGGGACACTGAAGCTTTCTTT.

The chain links TRBV27 to TRBJ2-1, with TRBD2 identical over 7 bases. This CDR3 contains 13 residues. The germline V gene has CDR1 MNHEY and CDR2 SMNVEV (reference sequence). J lost 9 bases, V lost 10 bases, and 12 bases had no gene match. The CDR3 loop reads CATTRRAGSEQFF. CDR3 in DNA: TGTGCCACCACTCGTAGAGCGGGGAGTGAGCAGTTCTTC.

The chain recombines TRBV7-9 with TRBJ2-7; D is possibly TRBD2 (7 bases). The CDR3 extends over 15 amino acids. The germline V gene has CDR1 SEHNR and CDR2 FQNEAQ (reference sequence). Trimming shortened V by 5 bases and J by 3 bases, and 17 bases separated the two germline ends. The CDR3 sequence is CASSPGGSGYYEQYF. DNA of the CDR3: TGTGCCAGCAGCCCGGGGGGCTCTGGCTACTACGAGCAGTACTTC.

This chain uses TRBV28 with TRBJ2-2, with a weak D call TRBD1 (5 bases). Germline V CDR1 and CDR2: MDHEN, SYDVKM. V was shortened by 0 bases and J by 5 bases, with 13 bases between the two germline ends. CDR3 length: 16 residues. CDR3 loop: CASSLWRQGLTGELFF. Written as DNA, the CDR3 is TGTGCCAGCAGTTTATGGCGGCAGGGATTAACCGGGGAGCTGTTTTTT.

The rearrangement links TRBV25-1 to TRBJ2-1; D call uncertain. With 0 bases removed from V and 1 base from J, the gap between germline ends came to 10 bases. CDR1 is MGHDK and CDR2 is SYGVNS in the germline V gene. The CDR3 extends over 16 amino acids. The CDR3: CASSEYVVTSYNEQFF. In DNA form, the CDR3 reads TGTGCCAGCAGTGAATATGTGGTTACATCCTACAATGAGCAGTTCTTC.

V usage is TRBV9 and J usage is TRBJ1-2, with D perhaps matching TRBD1 (5 bases). Trimming removed 4 bases at V and 4 bases at J, with 14 bases between. The CDR3 runs 14 residues. Germline V gene lookup returns CDR1 SGDLS and CDR2 YYNGEE. Here the CDR3 reads CASSQSGRAYGYTF. The CDR3 DNA reads TGTGCCAGCAGCCAGTCGGGCAGGGCCTATGGCTACACCTTC.

A note on this clone: Additional DNA sequences in this sample encode the identical CDR3. The V call is TRBV28, the J call TRBJ2-7; D is undetermined. Between the trimmed V and J ends, which lost 3 bases and 3 bases, there was a span of 3 bases. The germline V gene has CDR1 MDHEN and CDR2 SYDVKM. The CDR3 spans 11 residues. CDR3 sequence reads: CASSFRYEQYF. The DNA of the CDR3 is TGTGCCAGCAGTTTTCGCTACGAGCAGTACTTC.

V is TRBV18 and J is TRBJ1-2; 9 bases map to TRBD1. With 3 bases clipped from V and 5 bases from J, the junction kept 7 bases outside the gene matches. The CDR3 spans 15 residues. In germline, CDR1 is KGHSH, CDR2 LQKENI. This chain's CDR3 is CASSPWTGENYGYTF. DNA of the CDR3: TGTGCCAGCTCACCCTGGACAGGGGAAAATTATGGCTACACCTTC.

The V gene is TRBV5-6, the J gene TRBJ2-2; no clear D. The V gene lost 0 bases and the J gene lost 0 bases, with 15 bases spanning the gap. Germline CDR1 and CDR2: SGHDT and YYEEEE. The length of the CDR3 is 18 residues. CDR3 bases: TGTGCCAGCAGCTTGGATAATGGCCCCAACGCGAACACCGGGGAGCTGTTTTTT. Translation: CASSLDNGPNANTGELFF.

V usage is TRBV30 and J usage is TRBJ2-1; 7 bases map to TRBD2. Germline-derived CDR1 and CDR2 are GTSNPN and SVGIG (reference sequence). The CDR3 extends over 15 amino acids. Unmatched junction bases numbered 10, after V lost 0 bases and J lost 8 bases. The CDR3, as DNA: TGTGCCTGGAGTGTACAGTCGGCGGGAGTCGATGAGCAGTTCTTC. Its protein is CAWSVQSAGVDEQFF.